What follows are 24 T cell receptor beta chains derived from one specimen sequenced in a study of T cells in Graves' hyperthyroidism and ophthalmopathy. Amplification of TCR beta CDR3 regions used RNA as the template. An initial round of RT-PCR targeting the TCR CDR3 relied on the HTBI primer set. TCRdb independently ran MiXCR on the multiplex PCR reads; one entry per CDR3 protein. The table includes around 420,000 distinct CDR3 sequences, 15% to 19% detected once. Sequencing used blood. Every receptor here comes from a woman aged 18-29 years with Graves' hyperthyroidism.

This clonotype has just a few counts. V is TRBV24-1 and J is TRBJ2-5; 7 bases are shared with TRBD1. The germline V gene encodes CDR1 KGHDR and CDR2 SFDVKD. This CDR3 contains 14 residues. Losses at the gene ends were 3 bases for V and 7 bases for J; bases not matched to a gene: 7. CDR3 protein: CATSDDRVKGTQYF. In DNA, the CDR3 is TGTGCCACCAGTGATGACAGGGTCAAGGGGACCCAGTACTTC.

The sample holds many counts of this clonotype. This chain joins TRBV7-8 and TRBJ2-5; D is tentatively TRBD1 or TRBD2 (6 bases each). The CDR3 extends over 14 amino acids. Trimming took 1 base from V and 4 from J, leaving 10 bases between them. Germline loops: CDR1 SGHVS, CDR2 FQNEAQ. CDR3 DNA: TGTGCCAGCAGCTTAGATGGGGGGCTAGAGACCCAGTACTTC. Protein: CASSLDGGLETQYF. The whole variable domain, filled in from reference TRBV7-8 and TRBJ2-5, reads GAGVSQSPRYKVAKRGQDVALRCDPISGHVSLFWYQQALGQGPEFLTYFQNEAQLDKSGLPSDRFFAERPEGSVSTLKIQRTQQEDSAVYLCASSLDGGLETQYFGPGTRLLVL.

This clonotype was seen repeatedly, ten times or more. V gene TRBV9 combines with J gene TRBJ2-6; TRBD2 might be the D (5 bases). Germline V gene sequence: CDR1 SGDLS, CDR2 YYNGEE. V lost 4 bases to trimming and J lost 0 bases, with 11 bases between them. This CDR3 spans 16 amino acids. The CDR3 region has the DNA TGTGCCAGCAGCCCCCATGGGAGCTCTGGGGCCAACGTCCTGACTTTC. Encoded protein: CASSPHGSSGANVLTF.

The rearrangement links TRBV11-3 to TRBJ2-5; D is unclear. Trimming took 5 bases from V and 3 from J, leaving 10 bases between them. Germline-derived CDR1 and CDR2 are SGHNT and YENEEA. The CDR3 contains 13 residues. The CDR3 DNA sequence: TGTGCCAGCAGCCGACTGGAGAAAGAGACCCAGTACTTC. This codes for CASSRLEKETQYF.

This clonotype was seen ten or more times. V gene TRBV7-9 combines with J gene TRBJ2-3; D uncertain. Germline values: CDR1 SEHNR, CDR2 FQNEAQ (reference sequence). The CDR3 consists of 15 residues. V shed 1 base and J shed 2 bases, with 10 bases lying between them. DNA for the CDR3: TGTGCCAGCAGCTTAGTCTGGGAATACACAGATACGCAGTATTTT. Protein: CASSLVWEYTDTQYF. The full variable domain, rest sourced from reference TRBV7-9 and TRBJ2-3, is DTGVSQNPRHKITKRGQNVTFRCDPISEHNRLYWYRQTLGQGPEFLTYFQNEAQLEKSRLLSDRFSAERPKGSFSTLEIQRTEQGDSAMYLCASSLVWEYTDTQYFGPGTRLTVL.

This clonotype was observed at least ten times. V is TRBV29-1 and J is TRBJ2-5; D is perhaps TRBD1 (5 bases). There are 13 residues in the CDR3. The germline V gene has CDR1 SQVTM and CDR2 ANQGSEA. The V and J ends lost 4 bases and 2 bases respectively, with 11 bases between them. CDR3 nucleotide sequence: TGCAGCGTTGTGGGCAGGGATCAAGAGACCCAGTACTTC. Translated, it gives CSVVGRDQETQYF.

This clonotype was seen ten or more times. The chain couples TRBV10-3 to TRBJ1-1, with no clear D. V was cut by 2 bases and J by 0 bases, with 4 bases left in between. CDR1 and CDR2 (germline): ENHRY, SYGVKD. The CDR3 length is 13 residues. Written as DNA, the CDR3 is TGTGCCATCAGTGAGGGGCTGAACACTGAAGCTTTCTTT. As protein: CAISEGLNTEAFF.

This clonotype was detected only a few times. The germline gene is not matched at one end of the junction; a read error may be the cause. This rearrangement joins TRBV10-3 to TRBJ1-3; the D is unclear. Germline CDR1 is ENHRY and CDR2 is SYGVKD. CDR3 length: 13 residues. The CDR3 loop reads CAINLGSGNTTYF. In DNA form, the CDR3 reads TGTGCCATTAACTTAGGCTCTGGAAACACCACATATTTT.

The V gene is TRBV4-2, the J gene TRBJ2-1, with 7 bases fitting TRBD2. The germline V gene has CDR1 LGHNA and CDR2 YNFKEQ. This CDR3 has 15 amino acids. V trimming: 8 bases; J trimming: 4 bases; junction bases outside the gene matches: 11. DNA of the CDR3: TGTGCCAGCCAACGGGGGGACTGGAATTACAATGAGCAGTTCTTC. It encodes CASQRGDWNYNEQFF.

Ten or more counts support this clonotype. This chain uses TRBV20-1 with TRBJ1-2; D unclear. Germline values: CDR1 DFQATT, CDR2 SNEGSKA (reference sequence). Trimming took off 0 bases at V and 3 bases at J, with 8 bases between the two ends. The CDR3 spans 13 residues. CDR3 sequence: CSARDRRDYGYTF. Here the CDR3 DNA reads TGCAGTGCTAGAGACAGGAGAGACTATGGCTACACCTTC.

This clonotype was counted ten times or more. The CDR3 DNA is TGTGCCAGCAGGGGAGGGGGCTCACCGAGGGCAGATACGCAGTATTTT. Its translation: CASRGGGSPRADTQYF. The V call is TRBV5-6, the J call TRBJ2-3, with D perhaps matching TRBD1 or TRBD2 (7 bases each). Trimming took 5 bases from V and 4 from J, leaving 20 bases between them. The CDR3 covers 16 residues. Germline V gene data show CDR1 as SGHDT and CDR2 as YYEEEE.

In its sample, this clonotype was seen many times. The rearrangement joins TRBV3-1 to TRBJ2-5; 14 positions agree with TRBD2. With V trimmed by 4 bases and J by 5 bases, 6 bases remained unmatched. This CDR3 comprises 16 residues. Germline lookup yields CDR1 LGHDT and CDR2 YNNKEL (reference sequence). CDR3: CASSLTGLAGVETQYF. The CDR3 DNA sequence: TGTGCCAGCAGCCTTACGGGACTAGCGGGGGTGGAGACCCAGTACTTC.

The V and J genes are TRBV7-3 and TRBJ2-7, with 10 bases identical to TRBD1. Germline V gives CDR1 SGHTA, CDR2 FQGTGA. The CDR3 runs to 15 residues. With V trimmed by 1 base and J by 5 bases, 5 bases remained unmatched. CDR3 sequence: CASSLSGTGANEQYF. CDR3 nucleotide sequence: TGTGCCAGCAGCTTAAGCGGGACAGGGGCCAACGAGCAGTACTTC.

A few counts support this clonotype. The chain couples TRBV6-1 to TRBJ2-3; maybe TRBD1 (6 bases). V was cut by 8 bases and J by 2 bases, with 8 bases left in between. The CDR3 sequence is 12 residues long. CDR1 is MNHNS and CDR2 is SASEGT in the germline V gene. The CDR3 sequence: CASGGLTDTQYF. The DNA of the CDR3 is TGTGCCAGCGGGGGCCTCACAGATACGCAGTATTTT.

This clonotype came up many times. The genes are TRBV29-1 and TRBJ2-7; 10 bases are shared with TRBD1. CDR3 length: 13 residues. Per germline, CDR1 SQVTM and CDR2 ANQGSEA. Germline trimming cut 7 bases from V and 6 bases from J; bases unmatched to any gene: 9. Here the CDR3 DNA reads TGCAGCGCCATCCGGGACAGGGGAAGCGAGCAGTACTTC. It encodes CSAIRDRGSEQYF.

In regard to this clonotype: The junction shows a germline mismatch at one end, possibly a read error. The chain joins TRBV27 to TRBJ1-2, with 9 bases that match TRBD1. CDR1 is MNHEY, CDR2 SMNVEV, per germline (reference sequence). This CDR3 spans 14 amino acids. CDR3 nucleotide sequence: TGTGCCAGCAGTCTCGGGACAGGGATCTATGGCGACACCTTC. It encodes CASSLGTGIYGDTF.

Only a few counts were recorded for this clonotype. The chain has TRBV9 and TRBJ1-5, with 7 bases fitting TRBD1. The CDR3 runs 14 residues. CDR1 is SGDLS, CDR2 YYNGEE, per germline. With V trimmed by 3 bases and J by 6 bases, 6 bases remained unmatched. Here the CDR3 DNA reads TGTGCCAGCAGCGATACAGGGGTAGGTCAGCCCCAGCATTTT. Amino acid sequence: CASSDTGVGQPQHF.

This clonotype was seen ten or more times. The rearrangement joins TRBV9 to TRBJ2-7; no definite D call. The CDR3 is 14 residues long. The germline V and J ends were trimmed by 0 bases and 0 bases, with 7 bases remaining between them. Germline V gives CDR1 SGDLS, CDR2 YYNGEE. Written as DNA, the CDR3 is TGTGCCAGCAGCGTAGGTCAGGTCTCCTACGAGCAGTACTTC. Its protein product is CASSVGQVSYEQYF.

The chain recombines TRBV20-1 with TRBJ2-1; D might be TRBD1 (6 bases). Deletions cut 2 bases from V and 5 bases from J, with 25 bases between. CDR3 length equals 18 residues. Per the germline V gene, CDR1 is DFQATT and CDR2 is SNEGSKA (reference sequence). The CDR3 sequence is CSARLNQGSARYDNEQFF. CDR3 in DNA: TGCAGTGCTAGACTCAACCAGGGGAGCGCCCGGTACGACAATGAGCAGTTCTTC.

In its sample, this clonotype was seen many times. The chain carries TRBV20-1 and TRBJ1-1, with D possibly being TRBD1 (6 bases). Trimming took 0 bases from V and 4 from J, leaving 6 bases between them. Germline CDR1 and CDR2: DFQATT and SNEGSKA (reference sequence). The CDR3 runs 12 residues. CDR3 sequence (DNA): TGCAGTGCTAGAGAAGGGGGCACTGAAGCTTTCTTT. Protein product: CSAREGGTEAFF.

At least ten counts were recorded for this clonotype. CDR3 nucleotide sequence: TGTGCCAGCAGCTTAGATATGAGACAGACTACCTATGGCTACACCTTC. Its translation is CASSLDMRQTTYGYTF. V gene TRBV11-2 combines with J gene TRBJ1-2; weak D call: TRBD1 (5 bases). The CDR3 sequence is 16 residues long. Trimming shortened V by 0 bases and J by 4 bases, and 15 bases separated the two germline ends. Germline-derived CDR1 and CDR2 are SGHAT and FQNNGV.

This clonotype was found many times. The CDR3 loop is CASRPPASGGEQFF. CDR3 DNA sequence: TGTGCCAGCAGACCTCCCGCTAGCGGCGGTGAGCAGTTCTTC. The chain carries TRBV7-2 and TRBJ2-1, with TRBD2 identical over 7 bases. CDR1 SGHTA and CDR2 FQGNSA come from the germline V gene. The CDR3 contains 14 residues. With V trimmed by 6 bases and J by 9 bases, 11 bases remained unmatched.

The chain couples TRBV9 to TRBJ2-1; D unclear. The CDR3 runs 14 residues. Germline CDR1 SGDLS, CDR2 YYNGEE. The germline V and J ends were trimmed by 6 bases and 0 bases, with 10 bases remaining between them. The CDR3 sequence: CASTPVVSYNEQFF. The CDR3 DNA is TGTGCCAGCACTCCGGTAGTCTCCTACAATGAGCAGTTCTTC.

The genes are TRBV5-1 and TRBJ2-2, with 9 positions matching TRBD1. The ends lost 4 bases at V and 7 bases at J; junction bases unmatched: 8. CDR1 and CDR2 (germline): SGHRS, YFSETQ. The CDR3 runs 15 residues. CDR3 residues: CASSAGQGTNGELFF. The CDR3 DNA is TGCGCCAGCAGCGCGGGACAGGGAACGAACGGGGAGCTGTTTTTT.